The 20 T cell receptor beta chains in this list originate from one sample, sequenced in a study of blood T cell repertoires in COVID-19. TCRdb's copy holds only in-frame clones and misses some; the assay was immunoSEQ multiplex PCR. The sample includes about 200,000 clones, about 82% seen only once; the top ten take 5% to 7%. Sequenced input: PBMCs or T cells enriched from blood (not recorded which). All receptors come from a man aged 35-49 years with acute COVID-19.

This clone has more than one count but fewer than ten. The chain employs TRBV5-1 and TRBJ1-3; 8 nucleotides match TRBD1. CDR1 SGHRS and CDR2 YFSETQ come from the germline V gene. The CDR3 loop spans 16 amino acids. After removal of 4 bases from V and 4 bases from J, the junction contained 10 bases not matched to a gene. Written as DNA, the CDR3 is TGCGCCAGCAGCGCGGACCCGGACAGGGTGGGAAACACCATATATTTT. Amino acid sequence: CASSADPDRVGNTIYF.

This chain uses TRBV28 with TRBJ1-2; D might be TRBD1 (6 bases). The CDR3 is 12 amino acids. Trimming cost V 10 bases and J 6 bases, with 15 bases left between them. Germline lookup yields CDR1 MDHEN and CDR2 SYDVKM. CDR3 DNA: TGTGCCACCGGAAGACAGGATGATGGCTACACCTTC. This encodes CATGRQDDGYTF.

V gene TRBV25-1 combines with J gene TRBJ2-1, with 7 positions matching TRBD1. CDR3 size: 13 residues. CDR1 and CDR2 (germline): MGHDK, SYGVNS. Trimming took 8 bases from V and 7 from J; bases not matched to a gene: 8. CDR3 loop: CASGSQTGNEQFF. Written as DNA, the CDR3 is TGTGCCAGCGGGTCTCAGACAGGGAATGAGCAGTTCTTC.

By frequency in the sample, this clone is medium-sized. J is TRBJ2-1 and V is TRBV25-1, with a tentative D call TRBD2 (6 bases). Trimming shortened V by 5 bases and J by 8 bases, and 10 bases separated the two germline ends. Germline V gives CDR1 MGHDK, CDR2 SYGVNS. The length of the CDR3 is 12 residues. CDR3: CASSLATDEQFF. The CDR3 DNA is TGTGCCAGCAGTCTAGCGACGGATGAGCAGTTCTTC. The variable domain in full, with the rest retrieved from reference TRBV25-1 and TRBJ2-1, is EADIYQTPRYLVIGTGKKITLECSQTMGHDKMYWYQQDPGMELHLIHYSYGVNSTEKGDLSSESTVSRIRTEHFPLTLESARPSHTSQYLCASSLATDEQFFGPGTRLTVL.

This chain uses TRBV19 with TRBJ2-5, with 12 bases matching TRBD2. Unmatched junction bases numbered 8, after V lost 6 bases and J lost 0 bases. This CDR3 contains 17 residues. Germline assignment: CDR1 LNHDA and CDR2 SQIVND (reference sequence). The CDR3 is CASSPTGLAGNQETQYF. The DNA for the CDR3 is TGTGCCAGTAGCCCAACCGGACTAGCGGGAAACCAAGAGACCCAGTACTTC.

The chain links TRBV5-1 to TRBJ2-3; 7 bases agree with TRBD2. The CDR3 runs to 16 residues. Germline V gene data show CDR1 as SGHRS and CDR2 as YFSETQ. V gave up 0 bases and J gave up 2 bases; unmatched junction bases: 6. CDR3 nucleotides: TGCGCCAGCAGCTTGGCAACTAGCGTTACCACAGATACGCAGTATTTT. Translated, it gives CASSLATSVTTDTQYF.

V usage is TRBV2 and J usage is TRBJ2-7; D may be TRBD2 (5 bases). V lost 6 bases and J lost 2, with 14 bases in between. Germline CDR1 SNHLY, CDR2 FYNNEI. The CDR3 length is 14 residues. The CDR3 coding sequence is TGTGCCAGCAGCCTCAGCGGACGCACCTACGAGCAGTACTTC. It specifies CASSLSGRTYEQYF.

The chain combines TRBV28 with TRBJ1-5, with TRBD1 matching 8 bases. The CDR3 has 15 residues. Trimming cost V 8 bases and J 0 bases; bases outside gene matches: 6. Germline V lookup: CDR1 MDHEN, CDR2 SYDVKM. Here the CDR3 reads CASATGDVSNQPQHF. The CDR3, as DNA: TGTGCCAGCGCGACAGGGGATGTTAGCAATCAGCCCCAGCATTTT.

The J gene is TRBJ1-2, the V gene TRBV29-1, with 7 bases aligning to TRBD1. This CDR3 comprises 13 residues. V was clipped by 0 bases and J by 9 bases; unmatched bases: 7. Germline V gene data show CDR1 as SQVTM and CDR2 as ANQGSEA. CDR3 residues: CSVEEEYRGSYTF. The CDR3 DNA sequence: TGCAGCGTTGAAGAGGAGTACAGGGGAAGCTACACCTTC.

This chain joins TRBV6-5 and TRBJ2-2; 11 bases are shared with TRBD1. The V gene end was trimmed by 4 bases and the J gene end by 7 bases; junction bases not matched to a gene: 2. The CDR3 is 14 residues long. Germline V gene sequence: CDR1 MNHEY, CDR2 SVGAGI. The CDR3, as DNA: TGTGCCAGCAGTTCGGACAGGGGGCGCGGGGAGCTGTTTTTT. Translated: CASSSDRGRGELFF.

The gene calls are TRBV19 and TRBJ2-3; D is unresolved. The CDR3 is made up of 14 amino acids. The V end was cut by 4 bases, the J end by 1 base, with 9 bases between. From germline, CDR1 is LNHDA and CDR2 SQIVND (reference sequence). The CDR3 DNA reads TGTGCCAGTAGTAGACATTTTGGCACAGATACGCAGTATTTT. Its protein product is CASSRHFGTDTQYF.

V and J are TRBV5-1 and TRBJ2-5; 12 bases agree with TRBD2. V gave up 4 bases and J gave up 4 bases; unmatched junction bases: 2. This CDR3 is built from 14 residues. Looked up from germline, CDR1 is SGHRS and CDR2 is YFSETQ. In nucleotides, the CDR3 is TGCGCCAGCAGCCCGGGACTAGCGGGAGAGACCCAGTACTTC. It yields the protein CASSPGLAGETQYF. Looking up the rest from reference TRBV5-1 and TRBJ2-5 gives the full variable domain: KAGVTQTPRYLIKTRGQQVTLSCSPISGHRSVSWYQQTPGQGLQFLFEYFSETQRNKGNFPGRFSGRQFSNSRSEMNVSTLELGDSALYLCASSPGLAGETQYFGPGTRLLVL.

This clone was counted a single time. The chain links TRBV19 to TRBJ2-2; TRBD2 aligns across 7 bases. Germline CDR1 is LNHDA and CDR2 is SQIVND (reference sequence). The V gene end was trimmed by 6 bases and the J gene end by 4 bases; junction bases not matched to a gene: 8. The CDR3 extends over 15 amino acids. Here the CDR3 DNA reads TGTGCCAGTAGAATCTCGGCTAGCGGCACCGGGGAGCTGTTTTTT. It yields the protein CASRISASGTGELFF.

The J gene is TRBJ1-5, the V gene TRBV6-6, with TRBD1 as a possible D gene (6 bases). Deletions cut 5 bases from V and 5 bases from J, with 19 bases between. The CDR3 runs to 16 residues. CDR1 and CDR2 from the germline V gene are MNHNY and SVGAGI (reference sequence). The CDR3 protein is CASSPFRDTLDQPQHF. The CDR3 coding sequence is TGTGCCAGCAGTCCCTTTCGGGACACCTTAGATCAGCCCCAGCATTTT.

The V call is TRBV3-1 (or the pseudogene TRBV3-2), the J call TRBJ2-3, with 7 bases that match TRBD1. Germline V lookup: CDR1 LGHDT, CDR2 YNNKEL (reference sequence). CDR3 length: 15 residues. The V segment lost 1 base and the J segment 1 base; nucleotides outside the gene matches: 2. CDR3 sequence: CASSQGQGRTDTQYF. CDR3 DNA sequence: TGTGCCAGCAGCCAAGGACAGGGCCGCACAGATACGCAGTATTTT.

The chain links TRBV2 to TRBJ1-1; 10 positions agree with TRBD1. The CDR3 is made up of 14 amino acids. Germline trimming cut 5 bases from V and 6 bases from J; bases unmatched to any gene: 6. Per the germline V gene, CDR1 is SNHLY and CDR2 is FYNNEI. CDR3 nucleotide sequence: TGTGCCAGCAGTAGACAGGGGGCGCTTTCTGAAGCTTTCTTT. It yields the protein CASSRQGALSEAFF.

This sequence joins TRBV27 and TRBJ2-7, with 9 positions matching TRBD2. The CDR3 is 18 amino acids. CDR1 is MNHEY and CDR2 is SMNVEV in the germline V gene (reference sequence). V lost 2 bases, J lost 3 bases, and 14 bases stayed unmatched. The CDR3 DNA follows: TGTGCCAGCAGTTTAAAGGGGCGGGCTAGCGGGGAGAACTACGAGCAGTACTTC. It encodes CASSLKGRASGENYEQYF.

The J gene is TRBJ2-3, the V gene TRBV19; 9 bases match TRBD2. The ends lost 2 bases at V and 5 bases at J; junction bases unmatched: 2. Germline V gene data show CDR1 as LNHDA and CDR2 as SQIVND (reference sequence). This CDR3 is 14 amino acids long. CDR3 coding DNA: TGTGCCAGTAGTATACTAGCGGGGTTAGATACGCAGTATTTT. It encodes CASSILAGLDTQYF.

The chain couples TRBV7-2 to TRBJ2-5; a weak D match, TRBD2 (5 bases). Germline loops: CDR1 SGHTA, CDR2 FQGNSA. The ends were cut back, 0 bases at V and 5 bases at J, with 10 bases in the middle. The CDR3 contains 14 residues. The CDR3 region is CASSLAMRVETQYF. For the CDR3, the DNA is TGTGCCAGCAGCTTAGCTATGCGGGTTGAGACCCAGTACTTC.

Of note for this clone: Relative to the germline gene, one junction end is altered; a read error may explain this. In DNA, the CDR3 is TGTGCTAGCAGCCCCCTCCTGGGAGGGGTAGCGGTTAACACCGGGGAGCTGTTTTTT. Amino acid sequence: CASSPLLGGVAVNTGELFF. The rearrangement joins TRBV7-7 to TRBJ2-2; 7 nucleotides align to TRBD2. The germline gives CDR1 SSHAT, CDR2 FNYEAQ (reference sequence). The CDR3 spans 19 residues.